This T cell receptor beta chain was recovered during a study of T-cell memory formation after mild COVID-19. Study-level results: Contracting clones localized mainly to CM and EM when CD4+ and mainly to EMRA when CD8+. Pre-infection memory harbored some responding clones, suggesting cross-reactive memory joined.

TCRdb reprocessed the 5' RACE reads via MiXCR and lists one record per CDR3 protein. This table holds tens of thousands of distinct CDR3 sequences, 6.1% found once. For this clonotype: Its antigen is currently unknown.

This CDR3 contains 14 residues. V was trimmed by 7 bases and J by 6 bases, leaving 18 bases between them. CDR1 MNHEY and CDR2 SVGAGI come from the germline V gene. The sequence was collected from an adult who had mild COVID-19 (a few samples of this study predate the infection). Cell type and time point are not known. Sequencing was done on a sample of PBMCs or a T cell subset sorted from them (not recorded which). The chain joins TRBV6-5 to TRBJ1-1, with D maybe TRBD1 (5 bases). The CDR3 loop reads CASISGSRGAEAFF. CDR3 nucleotides: TGTGCCAGCATCTCAGGGAGCCGGGGCGCTGAAGCTTTCTTT.